The present TCR beta chain was sequenced within a study of response to subunit inactivated influenza vaccine. Points from the study as a whole: Each seasonal influenza vaccination recruits few new T cells, the authors suggested.

The ends lost 1 base at V and 4 bases at J; junction bases unmatched: 6. The length of the CDR3 is 16 residues. Comments on this clonotype: Its antigen is not identified.

Each CDR3 protein is one row after TCRdb ran MiXCR on the RT-PCR reads. The sample consists of 530,000 or so distinct CDR3 sequences, roughly 12% of them appearing once. The TCR originated in a man in his forties or fifties who received an inactivated influenza vaccine. This chain uses TRBV12-3 or TRBV12-4 with TRBJ2-1; 8 positions match TRBD2. The input for sequencing was PBMCs from blood, taken on the day of vaccination. CDR3 in DNA: TGTGCCAGCAGTTTAGAAGCGGGAGTGTCGTACAATGAGCAGTTCTTC. Protein product: CASSLEAGVSYNEQFF.